This T cell receptor (beta chain) comes out of a study of cytomegalovirus exposure and HLA in healthy donors. Trimming shortened V by 1 base and J by 5 bases, and 14 bases separated the two germline ends. This CDR3 region has 15 residues. Germline V gene sequence: CDR1 MGHDK, CDR2 SYGVNS. PCR primers comprised 60 Vbeta and 13 Jbeta primers. Profiling relied on immunoSEQ multiplex PCR, and the TCRdb table lists in-frame clones only, not all of them. Listed are around 140,000 clones; approximately 1.6% falls within the top ten. Sequencing was performed on PBMCs. The chain couples TRBV25-1 to TRBJ1-1, with D tentatively TRBD1 (6 bases). This sequence was found in a middle-aged woman in good health and CMV-seropositive. The DNA for the CDR3 is TGTGCCAGCAGTGAATGGGGCCGAGGGGGTACTGAAGCTTTCTTT. This codes for CASSEWGRGGTEAFF.